This entry is about one T cell receptor beta chain. Its antigen remains unknown. The sample providers were healthy Caucasian people from Russia, aged about 6 to 90. They isolated at least 6.5 million PBMCs from each sample. The data derive from a study of blood T cells in healthy people across ages. Turning to the study itself: About one barcoded beta molecule per two T cells was captured by template switching. Study-wide points: It was found that TCR beta diversity correlated strongly with the percentage of naive T cells.

Germline assignment: CDR1 SGHRS and CDR2 YFSETQ. The CDR3 is 18 residues long. V gave up 4 bases and J gave up 1 base; unmatched junction bases: 11. Alongside a J-beta primer mix, a sample-barcoded 5' primer served in a second PCR lasting roughly 6 to 11 cycles. TCRdb reprocessed the 5' RACE reads via MiXCR and lists one record per CDR3 protein. The table records more than 700,000 distinct CDR3 sequences, 40% to 65% of them present only once. The chain employs TRBV5-1 and TRBJ1-4, with TRBD1 identical over 9 bases. The origin of this receptor is a man aged 80 or over in good health. Sample: blood. The CDR3 sequence is CASSLSGTGRGTNEKLFF. In DNA, the CDR3 is TGCGCCAGCAGCCTATCCGGGACAGGGAGGGGAACTAATGAAAAACTGTTTTTT.